The 31 T cell receptor beta chains listed next were all sequenced from one sample in a study of T cells of healthy individuals. From the 5' RACE reads, TCRdb called clonotypes with MiXCR, one entry per CDR3 protein. Of nearly 100,000 distinct CDR3 sequences in the sample, around 17% were seen once. The receptors were sampled from a human donor in good health.

This clonotype was observed a few times. This sequence joins TRBV4-1 and TRBJ1-3; D is uncertain. Trimming took off 2 bases at V and 0 bases at J, with 5 bases between the two ends. Germline CDR1 and CDR2: MGHRA and YSYEKL. This CDR3 is built from 14 residues. CDR3 sequence reads: CASSQTTSGNTIYF. The CDR3 nucleotides are TGCGCCAGCAGCCAAACGACCTCTGGAAACACCATATATTTT.

Of note for this clonotype: This may stem from a read error, because a much larger clone lies one nucleotide away. The chain uses TRBV6-2 or TRBV6-3 and TRBJ2-6, with D possibly TRBD1 on 5 matching bases. The CDR3 is 15 amino acids. From germline, CDR1 is MNHEY and CDR2 SVGEGT. The CDR3 sequence: CVSSRGDSGANVLTF. For the CDR3, the DNA is TGTGTCAGCAGTAGGGGCGACTCTGGGGCCAACGTCCTGACTTTC.

The gene calls are TRBV4-2 and TRBJ2-7, with TRBD1 matching 7 bases. CDR3 size: 14 residues. V gave up 4 bases and J gave up 4 bases; unmatched junction bases: 7. The V gene's germline CDR1 is LGHNA and CDR2 YNFKEQ. DNA of the CDR3: TGTGCCAGCAGCCCGAGACAGGGAATATACGAGCAGTACTTC. Its translation: CASSPRQGIYEQYF.

This clonotype showed up just a few times. The chain is built from TRBV24-1 and TRBJ2-2; D might be TRBD1 or TRBD2, each matching 6 bases. Germline V gene sequence: CDR1 KGHDR, CDR2 SFDVKD. The CDR3 is 15 residues long. The germline V and J ends were trimmed by 1 base and 6 bases, with 11 bases remaining between them. CDR3 in amino acids: CATSDLTGGSGELFF. CDR3 nucleotides: TGTGCCACCAGTGATTTAACCGGGGGCTCCGGGGAGCTGTTTTTT.

This clonotype was seen at least ten times. The chain couples TRBV29-1 to TRBJ1-1; perhaps TRBD1 as D (5 bases). Looked up from germline, CDR1 is SQVTM and CDR2 is ANQGSEA. This CDR3 spans 15 amino acids. V was pared by 4 bases and J by 7 bases, with 22 bases between. The CDR3 spells CSVAPLSRGSSEAFF. The CDR3 region has the DNA TGCAGCGTTGCCCCCCTTTCGAGGGGCTCAAGTGAAGCTTTCTTT. Complete variable domain (other parts from reference TRBV29-1 and TRBJ1-1): SAVISQKPSRDICQRGTSLTIQCQVDSQVTMMFWYRQQPGQSLTLIATANQGSEATYESGFVIDKFPISRPNLTFSTLTVSNMSPEDSSIYLCSVAPLSRGSSEAFFGQGTRLTVV.

The chain recombines TRBV5-1 with TRBJ1-3; D gene unclear. CDR1 and CDR2 (germline): SGHRS, YFSETQ. Deletions cut 0 bases from V and 0 bases from J, with 7 bases between. CDR3 length: 15 residues. The CDR3 loop reads CASSLEGHSGNTIYF. In DNA, the CDR3 is TGCGCCAGCAGCTTGGAAGGTCACTCTGGAAACACCATATATTTT.

This clonotype was counted only a few times. CDR3 sequence: CASSLIRRGQETQYF. The DNA for the CDR3 is TGTGCCAGCAGTTTAATCCGGCGGGGCCAAGAGACCCAGTACTTC. V gene TRBV28 combines with J gene TRBJ2-5; tentative D call: TRBD2 (6 bases). Trimming cost V 2 bases and J 1 base, with 11 bases left between them. Germline V lookup: CDR1 MDHEN, CDR2 SYDVKM. The CDR3 is made up of 15 amino acids. Complete variable domain (other parts from reference TRBV28 and TRBJ2-5): DVKVTQSSRYLVKRTGEKVFLECVQDMDHENMFWYRQDPGLGLRLIYFSYDVKMKEKGDIPEGYSVSREKKERFSLILESASTNQTSMYLCASSLIRRGQETQYFGPGTRLLVL.

There are a few counts of this clonotype. The J gene is TRBJ1-3, the V gene TRBV10-3; D call uncertain. This CDR3 is 14 amino acids long. Per germline, CDR1 ENHRY and CDR2 SYGVKD. V was shortened by 5 bases and J by 3 bases, with 11 bases between the two germline ends. CDR3 sequence reads: CAISPLQDGNTIYF. CDR3 nucleotides: TGTGCCATCAGTCCCCTGCAGGATGGAAACACCATATATTTT.

The chain is built from TRBV18 and TRBJ1-5; tentatively, D is TRBD1 (5 bases). The germline V and J ends were trimmed by 4 bases and 4 bases, with 14 bases remaining between them. The V gene's germline CDR1 is KGHSH and CDR2 LQKENI. The CDR3 has 15 amino acids. CDR3 sequence (DNA): TGTGCCAGCTCACGCACGACAGCCCTTAATCAGCCCCAGCATTTT. Protein sequence: CASSRTTALNQPQHF.

Only a few counts were recorded for this clonotype. The rearrangement joins TRBV7-2 to TRBJ1-2; D uncertain. CDR1 and CDR2 from the germline V gene are SGHTA and FQGNSA. V was trimmed by 4 bases and J by 5 bases, leaving 14 bases between them. This CDR3 is 14 amino acids long. The DNA for the CDR3 is TGTGCCAGCAGCTCGGCGTTAAAGGCTTATGGCTACACCTTC. This encodes CASSSALKAYGYTF.

The sample holds a few counts of this clonotype. The rearrangement uses TRBV7-2 and TRBJ2-2, with TRBD2 identical over 8 bases. Germline V gene sequence: CDR1 SGHTA, CDR2 FQGNSA. Trimming cost V 5 bases and J 6 bases; bases outside gene matches: 11. The CDR3 covers 16 residues. The CDR3 nucleotides are TGTGCCAGCAGCCTCAACGGGGGGGCCTCATCCGGGGAGCTGTTTTTT. This encodes CASSLNGGASSGELFF.

This clonotype has at least ten counts. The chain links TRBV12-3 or TRBV12-4 to TRBJ2-1; D remains ambiguous. Deletions cut 5 bases from V and 4 bases from J, with 3 bases between. The CDR3 length is 11 residues. CDR3 coding DNA: TGTGCCAGCAGTCGTTACAATGAGCAGTTCTTC. Translation: CASSRYNEQFF.

This rearrangement joins TRBV3-1 to TRBJ1-1; D gene ambiguous. This CDR3 contains 13 residues. Germline values: CDR1 LGHDT, CDR2 YNNKEL (reference sequence). The V end lost 4 bases, the J end lost 0 bases, and 6 bases lay between the germline ends. For the CDR3, the DNA is TGTGCCAGCAGCCGAGTGGTGAACACTGAAGCTTTCTTT. It translates to CASSRVVNTEAFF.

As for this clonotype: It may be a read error: a sequence one base away is much more abundant. Likely a read error: the CDR3 ends without its conserved phenylalanine or tryptophan. V gene TRBV18 combines with J gene TRBJ2-7, with D possibly matching TRBD1 (5 bases). Germline values: CDR1 KGHSH, CDR2 LQKENI. V lost 8 bases and J lost 1, with 15 bases in between. The CDR3 totals 14 residues. CDR3 DNA: TGTGCCAGCACCTCAGGGAAACCTTCCTACGAGCAGTACCTC. This encodes CASTSGKPSYEQYL.

This clonotype has at least ten counts. The rearrangement joins TRBV20-1 to TRBJ1-3, with TRBD1 as a possible D gene (5 bases). The CDR3 covers 12 residues. CDR1 DFQATT and CDR2 SNEGSKA come from the germline V gene (reference sequence). V was clipped by 4 bases and J by 6 bases, with 10 bases between them. The CDR3 reads CSAKTDLNTIYF. DNA for the CDR3: TGCAGTGCTAAGACAGACCTAAACACCATATATTTT.

There are many counts of this clonotype. The V gene is TRBV20-1, the J gene TRBJ2-2, with 11 bases lining up with TRBD2. Trimming removed 2 bases from V and 4 bases from J; junction bases left unmatched: 6. This CDR3 comprises 16 residues. Germline V gene sequence: CDR1 DFQATT, CDR2 SNEGSKA (reference sequence). The DNA of the CDR3 is TGCAGTGCTAGAAACCGACTAGCGGGGAGCACCGGGGAGCTGTTTTTT. It codes for CSARNRLAGSTGELFF.

This clonotype showed up just once. The rearrangement joins TRBV28 to TRBJ2-3, with D unclear. The V and J ends lost 2 bases and 6 bases respectively, with 12 bases between them. The CDR3 is 14 amino acids. Germline assignment: CDR1 MDHEN and CDR2 SYDVKM. In nucleotides, the CDR3 is TGTGCCAGCAGTTTAACGGGTATAGGGGATACGCAGTATTTT. Residues: CASSLTGIGDTQYF.

This clonotype was found a few times. This chain links TRBV6-1 with TRBJ2-7; D is uncertain. CDR1 and CDR2 from the germline V gene are MNHNS and SASEGT. CDR3 length equals 15 residues. Trimming stripped 5 bases from V and 3 bases from J, with 17 bases between. The CDR3 reads CASSYSRSVGYEQYF. CDR3 nucleotides: TGTGCCAGCAGTTACTCCCGCTCAGTGGGCTACGAGCAGTACTTC.

This chain's CDR3 is CASSQEMGTGANVLTF. The CDR3 DNA reads as TGCGCCAGCAGCCAAGAAATGGGTACTGGGGCCAACGTCCTGACTTTC. The chain employs TRBV4-3 and TRBJ2-6; D call uncertain. The V gene lost 0 bases and the J gene lost 2 bases, with 8 bases spanning the gap. The V gene's germline CDR1 is LGHNA and CDR2 YSLEER. The CDR3 runs 16 residues.

This clonotype was counted only a few times. Written as DNA, the CDR3 is TGTGCCAGCAGCTTGACAGGGGGTGATGAAAAACTGTTTTTT. This translates into CASSLTGGDEKLFF. V usage is TRBV12-3 or TRBV12-4 and J usage is TRBJ1-4; 9 bases are shared with TRBD1. The CDR3 is made up of 14 amino acids. With 6 bases clipped from V and 6 bases from J, the junction kept 5 bases outside the gene matches.

This clonotype turned up a few times. V and J are TRBV7-4 and TRBJ1-1, with a possible D match to TRBD1 (6 bases). Trimming stripped 7 bases from V and 4 bases from J, with 16 bases between. The V gene's germline CDR1 is SGHVT and CDR2 SQSDAQ. The CDR3 length is 14 residues. The CDR3 loop is CASTSEGGATEAFF. CDR3 nucleotides: TGTGCCAGCACCTCAGAGGGGGGGGCCACTGAAGCTTTCTTT.

This clonotype was seen at least ten times. This rearrangement joins TRBV20-1 to TRBJ2-5, with TRBD2 identical over 8 bases. With V trimmed by 3 bases and J by 4 bases, 10 bases remained unmatched. Germline assignment: CDR1 DFQATT and CDR2 SNEGSKA (reference sequence). CDR3 length equals 15 residues. The CDR3 loop is CSASPPVTSAETQYF. CDR3 bases: TGCAGTGCTAGCCCCCCCGTGACTAGCGCAGAGACCCAGTACTTC.

The gene calls are TRBV6-2 or TRBV6-3 and TRBJ2-2; TRBD1 or TRBD2 may be the D gene (5 bases each). Germline loops: CDR1 MNHEY, CDR2 SVGEGT. Trimming cost V 4 bases and J 7 bases, with 13 bases left between them. This CDR3 has 14 amino acids. The chain's CDR3 is CASSSGQGSGELFF. The CDR3 DNA sequence: TGTGCCAGCAGTTCGGGGCAGGGAAGCGGGGAGCTGTTTTTT.

The chain is built from TRBV11-2 and TRBJ2-7; 8 positions agree with TRBD1. The J segment lost 5 bases and the V segment lost 4 bases, leaving 1 base of the junction unmatched. Germline-derived CDR1 and CDR2 are SGHAT and FQNNGV. The CDR3 spans 12 residues. The CDR3 DNA is TGTGCCAGCAGCTACAGGGGGAACGAGCAGTACTTC. Translated, it gives CASSYRGNEQYF. Full variable domain (missing parts from reference TRBV11-2 and TRBJ2-7): EAGVAQSPRYKIIEKRQSVAFWCNPISGHATLYWYQQILGQGPKLLIQFQNNGVVDDSQLPKDRFSAERLKGVDSTLKIQPAKLEDSAVYLCASSYRGNEQYFGPGTRLTVT.

This clonotype was picked up many times. The chain has TRBV12-5 and TRBJ2-2; no firm D call. This CDR3 is built from 14 residues. Germline loops: CDR1 LGHNT, CDR2 FRNRAP. Between the trimmed V and J ends, which lost 0 bases and 4 bases, there was a span of 6 bases. CDR3 DNA sequence: TGTGCTAGTGGTTTGGTTGCCGGCACCGGGGAGCTGTTTTTT. Translation gives CASGLVAGTGELFF.

The chain is built from TRBV13 and TRBJ2-4, with 7 positions matching TRBD1. Germline trimming cut 5 bases from V and 8 bases from J; bases unmatched to any gene: 6. Germline CDR1 and CDR2: PRHDT and FYEKMQ (reference sequence). This CDR3 contains 13 residues. The CDR3: CASSAQGSHIQYF. DNA of the CDR3: TGTGCCAGCAGCGCACAGGGGAGTCACATTCAGTACTTC.

The chain recombines TRBV6-1 with TRBJ2-7; D uncertain. Germline CDR1 MNHNS, CDR2 SASEGT. The CDR3 contains 12 residues. V was pared by 3 bases and J by 0 bases, with 3 bases between. The CDR3 spells CASSDHSYEQYF. CDR3 in DNA: TGTGCCAGCAGTGATCACTCCTACGAGCAGTACTTC.

A single count supports this clonotype. The V and J genes are TRBV6-1 and TRBJ2-3; no clear D. From germline, CDR1 is MNHNS and CDR2 SASEGT. The CDR3 loop spans 13 amino acids. V lost 4 bases and J 4 bases, leaving 9 bases between the germline ends. CDR3 in amino acids: CASSGLTPDTQYF. The CDR3 nucleotides are TGTGCCAGCAGTGGACTCACCCCAGATACGCAGTATTTT.

V and J are TRBV29-1 and TRBJ2-1, with D uncertain. Germline V gene sequence: CDR1 SQVTM, CDR2 ANQGSEA. The CDR3 spans 12 residues. The V gene lost 7 bases and the J gene lost 0 bases, with 7 bases spanning the gap. CDR3 sequence reads: CSEATSYNEQFF. As DNA, the CDR3 is TGCAGCGAAGCAACCTCCTACAATGAGCAGTTCTTC.

The rearrangement links TRBV20-1 to TRBJ1-1, with D possibly TRBD1 on 5 matching bases. The germline V gene has CDR1 DFQATT and CDR2 SNEGSKA (reference sequence). The CDR3 runs to 15 residues. The V gene lost 0 bases and the J gene lost 5 bases, with 16 bases spanning the gap. The CDR3 coding sequence is TGCAGTGCTAGAGATCATGTTCGGGGGTTTACTGAAGCTTTCTTT. It specifies CSARDHVRGFTEAFF.

This clonotype showed up just a few times. V usage is TRBV5-6 and J usage is TRBJ1-2; D call uncertain. CDR3 length: 13 amino acids. Trimming left V 5 bases short and J 8 bases short, with 16 bases between. CDR1 and CDR2 (germline): SGHDT, YYEEEE. CDR3 sequence: CASRAPPGKGYTF. CDR3 bases: TGTGCCAGCAGGGCCCCCCCGGGTAAGGGCTACACCTTC.